Sequencing of this T cell receptor (beta chain) was carried out in a study of cytomegalovirus exposure and HLA in healthy donors. Regarding the study as a whole: Later, TCR association rates were found to vary by HLA locus, highest for DRB1 and lowest for HLA-C. Roughly even sequencing depth across donors was the assumption behind the presence/absence analyses.

The PCR ran on 60 Vbeta and 13 Jbeta primers. TCRdb's copy holds only in-frame clones and misses some; the assay was immunoSEQ multiplex PCR. The table has 65,000 to 95,000 clones, approximately 79% seen once; the top ten hold roughly 2.5%. About this clone: The antigen is not known.

CDR1 is MNHNS and CDR2 is SASEGT in the germline V gene. The CDR3 spans 15 residues. Trimming pared 3 bases from V and 3 bases from J, leaving 15 bases between. This TCR was recovered from a man aged 25 to 40 in good health and CMV-seronegative. The sequencing sample was made of PBMCs. The rearrangement joins TRBV6-1 to TRBJ2-7, with D tentatively TRBD1 (6 bases). CDR3: CASSEWDTLDYEQYF. Written as DNA, the CDR3 is TGTGCCAGCAGTGAGTGGGACACGCTCGACTACGAGCAGTACTTC.